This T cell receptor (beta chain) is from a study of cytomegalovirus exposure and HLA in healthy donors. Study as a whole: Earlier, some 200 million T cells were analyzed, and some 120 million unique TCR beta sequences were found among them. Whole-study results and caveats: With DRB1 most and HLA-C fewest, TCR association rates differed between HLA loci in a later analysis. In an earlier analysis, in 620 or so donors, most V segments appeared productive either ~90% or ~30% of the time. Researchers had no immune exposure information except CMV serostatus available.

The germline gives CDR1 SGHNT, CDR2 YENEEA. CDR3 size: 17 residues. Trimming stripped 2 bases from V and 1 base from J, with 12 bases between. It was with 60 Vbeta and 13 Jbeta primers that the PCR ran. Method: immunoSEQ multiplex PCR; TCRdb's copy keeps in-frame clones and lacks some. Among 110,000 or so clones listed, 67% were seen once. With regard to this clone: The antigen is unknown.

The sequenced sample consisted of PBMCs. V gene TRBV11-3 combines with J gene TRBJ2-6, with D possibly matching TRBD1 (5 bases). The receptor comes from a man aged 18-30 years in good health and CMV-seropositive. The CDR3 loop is CASSLQGSVSGANVLTF. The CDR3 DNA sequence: TGTGCCAGCAGCTTACAGGGAAGCGTTTCTGGGGCCAACGTCCTGACTTTC.